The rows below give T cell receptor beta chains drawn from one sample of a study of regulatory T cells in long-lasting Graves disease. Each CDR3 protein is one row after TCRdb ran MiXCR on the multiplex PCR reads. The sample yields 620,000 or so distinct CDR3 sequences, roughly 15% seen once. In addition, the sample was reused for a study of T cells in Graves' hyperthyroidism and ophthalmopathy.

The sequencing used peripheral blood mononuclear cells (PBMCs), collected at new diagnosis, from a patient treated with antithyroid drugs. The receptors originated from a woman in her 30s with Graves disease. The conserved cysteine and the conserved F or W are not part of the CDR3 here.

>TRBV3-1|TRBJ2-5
ASSQAGLARRSQETQY
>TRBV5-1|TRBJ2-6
ASTFQTGGPSGANVLT
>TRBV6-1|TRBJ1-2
AIMGDLLNYGYT
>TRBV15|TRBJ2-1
ATSRHTTGANNEQF
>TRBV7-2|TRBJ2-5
ASGRDRGETQY
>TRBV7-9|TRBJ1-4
ASSLRDFNEKLF
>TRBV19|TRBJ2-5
ASSTRQGDQETQY
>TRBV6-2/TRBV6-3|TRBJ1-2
ARSRGYGYT
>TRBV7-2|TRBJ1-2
ASTLGGGGYGYT
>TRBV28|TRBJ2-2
ASRYGTWNTGELF
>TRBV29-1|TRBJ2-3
SVVLATQY
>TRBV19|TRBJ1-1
ASRIGGSPEAF
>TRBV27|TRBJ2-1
ASPQTGRKSYNEQF
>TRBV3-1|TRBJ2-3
ASTRRLAESTDTQY
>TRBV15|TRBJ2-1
ATSREQAIRDNEQF
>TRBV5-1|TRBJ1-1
ASSFGGARNTEAF
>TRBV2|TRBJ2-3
ASTGQGDTQY
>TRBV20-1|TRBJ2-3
SARRSGSSDTQY
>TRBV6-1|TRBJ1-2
ASSAWDLNGYT
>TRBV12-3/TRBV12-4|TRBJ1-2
ASRGQGFYGYT
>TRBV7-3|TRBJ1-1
ASSLTQAGVNEAF
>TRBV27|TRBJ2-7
ASSLHSSSSYEQY
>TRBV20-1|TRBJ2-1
SAIAGGMYNEQF
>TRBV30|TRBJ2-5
AWSVQVGETQY
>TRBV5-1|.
ASSDRTGFEQF
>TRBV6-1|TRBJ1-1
ASSEAAITEAF